This T cell receptor (beta chain) was captured by sequencing in a study of a mutant IDH1 vaccine in newly diagnosed glioma (dated by TCRdb to the early 2020s). Broadly, across the study: Vaccination was initiated 4-6 weeks after radiotherapy alone, or concurrently with temozolomide cycles in the chemotherapy-containing groups. Longitudinal TCRB deep sequencing was performed for 20 to 30 treated patients wherever samples were available for exploratory analyses. Peripheral blood samples were drawn at six visits, namely V03 (baseline), V05, V07, V10, V12 and V13. The approximately 32 treated patients were around 62% male and around 40% female, with a mean age of roughly 40 years. Prior to enrollment, patients had been given standard therapy consisting of radiotherapy alone, temozolomide alone, or radiochemotherapy with temozolomide, with the combination given to most patients. The week-35 safety follow-up took place at visit V12, and the week-47 end of study took place at visit V13.

Study-wide conclusions, independent of this receptor: The authors stated that sample limitations prevented analyses of patient blood samples from being reproduced. PBMC samples for TCRB deep sequencing were selected based on availability. Changes in the top peripheral T cell clonotypes picked up by TCRB sequencing did not appear to be linked to pseudoprogression. Immune responses induced by the vaccine were seen in roughly 92% of patients across multiple MHC alleles.

The time point label for this specimen denotes: week 35, safety follow-up. Each vaccine dose, consisting of 300 ug of a 20-mer mutant IDH1 peptide in Montanide, was administered subcutaneously with topical imiquimod. Eight vaccinations were administered to patients in weeks 1, 3, 5, 7, 11, 15, 19 and 23, corresponding to visits V03 through V10. Donors had newly diagnosed WHO grade 3 or 4 IDH1-mutant astrocytomas with loss of nuclear ATRX. The samples were drawn from NOA16, a multicentre, single-arm, open-label phase I trial in Germany that tested a mutant IDH1 peptide vaccine in humans for the first time. The DNeasy Blood and Tissue Kit was used to extract genomic DNA from EDTA blood for TCRB sequencing. Of note for this clone: No cognate antigen has been identified for it. The sample holds no much larger clone one base away, and base qualities are not on file.

Libraries were prepared through the immunoSEQ multiplex PCR assay. Following the manufacturer's protocol, the hsTCRB Kit was used to amplify rearranged TCR beta chain sequences. TCRB libraries were sequenced on an Illumina MiSeq. As for the authors' bioinformatics: The proprietary platform of the kit vendor was used for demultiplexing, trimming and gene mapping. The source is immuneACCESS, and TCRdb retained only in-frame sequences with V and J called. Part of the clones is not carried over; for the studies checked, unresolved V genes explain less than half of this, and the remainder is unexplained. That table supplies the V and J calls and clone size; D and trimming were determined from the DNA. The sample contains just under 70,000 clones, roughly 84% of them found a single time. The ten largest clonotypes hold roughly 12% of the sample. This material consisted of PBMCs, taken from a glioma patient whose treatment included an IDH1 peptide vaccine. This receptor was obtained from a man between 18 and 29 years old with glioma.

The bases read TGCGCCAGCAGCTTGCTGGGGGGCGAAGGCTATGGCTACACCTTC. Its protein is CASSLLGGEGYGYTF. Recombination connected TRBV5-1 to TRBJ1-2, with a tentative D gene TRBD1 over 6 matching bases. Trimming at the junction amounts to 1 base on V and 4 bases on J, and the germline ends lie 14 bases apart. The CDR3 goes from the cysteine to the phenylalanine over 15 residues. CDR3 DNA only is kept here, 45 bases in frame from base 1. CDR1 and CDR2 are drawn from the germline V gene: SGHRS, YFSETQ.